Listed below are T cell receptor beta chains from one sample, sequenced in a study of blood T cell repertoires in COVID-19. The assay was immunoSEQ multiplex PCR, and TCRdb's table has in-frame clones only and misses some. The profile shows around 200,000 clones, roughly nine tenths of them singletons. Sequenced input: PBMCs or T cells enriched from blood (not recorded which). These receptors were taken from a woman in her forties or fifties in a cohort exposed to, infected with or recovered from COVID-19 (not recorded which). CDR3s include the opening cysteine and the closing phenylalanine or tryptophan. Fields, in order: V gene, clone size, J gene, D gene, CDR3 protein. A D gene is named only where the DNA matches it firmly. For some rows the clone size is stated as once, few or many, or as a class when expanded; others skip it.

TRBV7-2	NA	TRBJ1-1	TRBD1	CASSAQTGAEAFF
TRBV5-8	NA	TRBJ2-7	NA	CASSFGGNEQYF
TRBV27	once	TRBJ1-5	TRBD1	CASSSYRGLQPQHF
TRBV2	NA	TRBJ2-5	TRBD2	CASSYLSGGRETQYF
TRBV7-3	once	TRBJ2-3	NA	CASSFTGRGDTQYF
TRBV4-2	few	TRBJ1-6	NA	CASSPERGPNSPLHF
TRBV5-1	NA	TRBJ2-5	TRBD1	CASSLDRQGKETQYF
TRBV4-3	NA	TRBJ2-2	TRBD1	CASSQDRGTANTGELFF
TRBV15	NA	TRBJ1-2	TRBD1	CATSRPSGTGVNYGYTF
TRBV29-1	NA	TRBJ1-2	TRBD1	CSVEDTTRGPGYTF
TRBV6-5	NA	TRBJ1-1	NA	CASSYWGDEAFF